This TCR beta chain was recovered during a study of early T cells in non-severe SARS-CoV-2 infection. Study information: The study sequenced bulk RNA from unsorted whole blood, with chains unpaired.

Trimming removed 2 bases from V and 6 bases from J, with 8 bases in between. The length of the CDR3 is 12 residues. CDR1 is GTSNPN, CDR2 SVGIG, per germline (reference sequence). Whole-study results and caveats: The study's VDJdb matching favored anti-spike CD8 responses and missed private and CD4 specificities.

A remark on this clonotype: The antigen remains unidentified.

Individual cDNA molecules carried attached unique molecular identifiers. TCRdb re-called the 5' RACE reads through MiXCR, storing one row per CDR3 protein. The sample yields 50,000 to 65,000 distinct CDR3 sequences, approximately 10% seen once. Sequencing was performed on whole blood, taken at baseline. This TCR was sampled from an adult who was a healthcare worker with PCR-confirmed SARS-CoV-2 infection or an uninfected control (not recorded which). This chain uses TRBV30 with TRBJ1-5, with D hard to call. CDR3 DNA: TGTGCCTGGAGTTCAACCGCTCAGCCCCAGCATTTT. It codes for CAWSSTAQPQHF.